This TCR beta chain was obtained from a study of T cell responses to AZD1222 COVID-19 vaccine. Study overall: Second-dose schedules of about 4 or about 12 weeks were combined. Study-level results: Just a handful of people given AZD1222 tested seropositive at baseline. Across the whole spike, CD4 TCRs peaked at regions 160-218 and 743-854.

With regard to this clone: The antigen is unknown.

The table came from immunoSEQ multiplex PCR; TCRdb's copy has only in-frame clones and leaves some out. The data show approximately 73,000 clones, over 80% seen once. This material consisted of peripheral blood, taken on day 0 of AZD1222 vaccination. The clonotype comes from an adult in good health.

The CDR3 DNA is TGCACCAGCAGCCAAGGTGATTGGACAGGGAATAATCAGCCCCAGCATTTT. This sequence encodes CTSSQGDWTGNNQPQHF. The chain carries TRBV1 and TRBJ1-5; the table calls TRBD1, which could not be checked here. TRBV1 is listed as a pseudogene. The CDR3 length is 17 residues.